The present entry profiles one TCR beta chain with its context. RNA in amounts of about 0.5 to 1 ug was reverse transcribed with random hexamers. One entry per CDR3 protein results from TCRdb running MiXCR on the immunoSEQ multiplex PCR reads. Among under 80,000 distinct CDR3 sequences listed, approximately 94% were seen once. The CDR3 has 13 amino acids. V was clipped by 3 bases and J by 5 bases, with 8 bases between them. In germline, CDR1 is SEHNR, CDR2 FQNEAQ (reference sequence). This sample stems from a study of CD8 T cells in Susac syndrome. This clonotype originated in a human donor with multiple sclerosis. Sequenced: CD8+ T cells from PBMCs. The rearrangement links TRBV7-9 to TRBJ2-1; no clear D gene. Here the CDR3 DNA reads TGTGCCAGCAGCTTCGCACCGAACAATGAGCAGTTCTTC. Translating gives CASSFAPNNEQFF.